This T cell receptor beta chain was profiled in a study of blood T cells in healthy people across ages. General observations from the study: Any conclusive comparison of naive versus antigen-experienced cells was prevented by using unsorted PBMCs.

Primed by a sample-barcoded 5' primer and a J-beta primer mix, a second PCR proceeded for about 6 to 11 cycles. Template switching added a 12-random-nucleotide identifier to every cDNA molecule. TCRdb processed the 5' RACE reads anew with MiXCR; each CDR3 protein has one entry. Of approximately 1.5 million distinct CDR3 sequences listed, 40% to 45% are singletons. The individuals who served as donors were healthy Caucasians living in Russia, aged roughly 6 to 95. Isolated per sample were at least 7 million PBMCs. Looked up from germline, CDR1 is MNHNY and CDR2 is SVGAGI (reference sequence). This CDR3 region has 12 residues. The V end lost 6 bases, the J end lost 8 bases, and 13 bases lay between the germline ends. About this clonotype itself: Its antigen is unknown.

V is TRBV6-6 and J is TRBJ1-1; no reliable D call. This receptor was obtained from a woman between 18 and 29 years old in good health. Sequencing input: blood. Here the CDR3 DNA reads TGTGCCAGCAGATTGGAGACCGCCGAAGCTTTCTTT. It encodes CASRLETAEAFF.